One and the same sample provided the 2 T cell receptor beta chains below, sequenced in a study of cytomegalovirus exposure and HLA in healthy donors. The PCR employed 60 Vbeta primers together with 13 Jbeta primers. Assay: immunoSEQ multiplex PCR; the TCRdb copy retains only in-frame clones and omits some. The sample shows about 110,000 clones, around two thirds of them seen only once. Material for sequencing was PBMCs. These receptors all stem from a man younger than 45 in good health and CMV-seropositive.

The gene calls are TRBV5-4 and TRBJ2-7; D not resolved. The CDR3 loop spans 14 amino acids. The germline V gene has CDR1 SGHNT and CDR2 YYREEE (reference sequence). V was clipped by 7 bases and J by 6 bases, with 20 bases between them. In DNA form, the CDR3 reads TGTGCCAGCCGGCCGTGGGCAGGATCGTCCGAGCAGTACTTC. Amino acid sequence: CASRPWAGSSEQYF. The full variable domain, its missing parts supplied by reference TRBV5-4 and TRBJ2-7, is ETGVTQSPTHLIKTRGQQVTLRCSSQSGHNTVSWYQQALGQGPQFIFQYYREEENGRGNFPPRFSGLQFPNYSSELNVNALELDDSALYLCASRPWAGSSEQYFGPGTRLTVT.

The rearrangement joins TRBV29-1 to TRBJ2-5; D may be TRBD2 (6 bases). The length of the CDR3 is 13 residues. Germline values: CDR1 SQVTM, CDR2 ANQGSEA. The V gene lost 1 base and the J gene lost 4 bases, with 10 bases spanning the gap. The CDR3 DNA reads TGCAGCGTTGAAGGGGAGGCACGAGAGACCCAGTACTTC. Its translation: CSVEGEARETQYF. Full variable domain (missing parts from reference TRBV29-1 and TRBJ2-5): SAVISQKPSRDICQRGTSLTIQCQVDSQVTMMFWYRQQPGQSLTLIATANQGSEATYESGFVIDKFPISRPNLTFSTLTVSNMSPEDSSIYLCSVEGEARETQYFGPGTRLLVL.